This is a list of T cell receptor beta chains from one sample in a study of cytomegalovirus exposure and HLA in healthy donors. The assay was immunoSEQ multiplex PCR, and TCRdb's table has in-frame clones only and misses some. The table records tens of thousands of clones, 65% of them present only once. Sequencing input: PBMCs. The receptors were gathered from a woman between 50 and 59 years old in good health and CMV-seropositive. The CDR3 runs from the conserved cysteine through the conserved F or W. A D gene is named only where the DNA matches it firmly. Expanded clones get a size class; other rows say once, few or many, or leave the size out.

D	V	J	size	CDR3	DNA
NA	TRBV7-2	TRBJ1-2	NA	CASSFQGPPYGYTF	TGTGCCAGCAGCTTCCAGGGGCCCCCCTATGGCTACACCTTC
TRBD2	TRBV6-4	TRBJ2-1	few	CASSDTAGDYNEQFF	TGTGCCAGCAGTGACACGGCGGGGGACTACAATGAGCAGTTCTTC
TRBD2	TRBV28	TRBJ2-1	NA	CASSLRAGDLGNEQFF	TGTGCCAGCAGTTTAAGAGCGGGGGACCTAGGGAATGAGCAGTTCTTC
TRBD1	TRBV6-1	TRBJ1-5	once	CASREGTGGNQPQHF	TGTGCCAGCAGAGAGGGTACAGGGGGGAATCAGCCCCAGCATTTT
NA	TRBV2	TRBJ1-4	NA	CASSLPVPQDNEKLFF	TGTGCCAGCAGCCTCCCAGTCCCACAGGATAATGAAAAACTGTTTTTT
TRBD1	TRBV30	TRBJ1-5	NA	CAWATGSNQPQHF	TGTGCCTGGGCGACAGGGAGCAATCAGCCCCAGCATTTT
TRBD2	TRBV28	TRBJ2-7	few	CASRGTSGGAWSLSEQYF	TGTGCCAGCAGGGGGACTAGCGGGGGGGCCTGGTCTCTCTCCGAGCAGTACTTC
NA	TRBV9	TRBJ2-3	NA	CASSVARGSGLDTQYF	TGTGCCAGCAGCGTAGCTCGGGGGTCGGGACTGGATACGCAGTATTTT
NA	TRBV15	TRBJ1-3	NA	CATSRVQGYSGNTIYF	TGTGCCACCAGCAGAGTACAGGGATATTCTGGAAACACCATATATTTT
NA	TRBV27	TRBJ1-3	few	CASMAAGTGNTIYF	TGTGCCAGCATGGCGGCGGGAACTGGAAACACCATATATTTT
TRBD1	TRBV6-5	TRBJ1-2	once	CASSRTDRGDGYTF	TGTGCCAGCAGCCGAACCGACAGGGGGGATGGCTACACCTTC
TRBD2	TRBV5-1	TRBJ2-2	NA	CASSSRLADPTGELFF	TGCGCCAGCAGCTCAAGACTAGCGGACCCCACCGGGGAGCTGTTTTTT